This TCR beta chain was retrieved from a study of shared clonotypes between healthy human individuals. The CDR3 runs to 14 residues. Germline V gene data show CDR1 as MNHEY and CDR2 as SMNVEV (reference sequence). V lost 2 bases to trimming and J lost 7 bases, with 15 bases between them. The repertoire was sequenced with immunoSEQ multiplex PCR; TCRdb's copy has only in-frame clones and lacks some. The table lists more than 550,000 clones, 90% of them singletons. All participating donors were Caucasian adults from Nashville, Tennessee. Turning to this clone: The antigen is not known.

The study, taken as a whole, reports: Rarefaction analysis demonstrated incomplete sorted-subset sequencing notwithstanding large depth. Sequencing depth was expected to influence donor clonotype sharing.

This TCR was recovered from a man between 18 and 29 years old in good health. Some clones in this sample may be carry-over from other donors' samples. The material sequenced was memory CD8+ T cells from PBMCs. Subset: CD45RO+ cells pooled with CCR7-negative TemRA cells. The chain recombines TRBV27 with TRBJ2-7; D is ambiguous. CDR3 amino acids: CASSLHGPKGEQYF. CDR3 DNA sequence: TGTGCCAGCAGTTTACATGGGCCCAAAGGGGAGCAGTACTTC.